This T cell receptor beta chain was recorded in a study of T cell repertoires in cytomegalovirus infection. The germline V gene encodes CDR1 SNHLY and CDR2 FYNNEI. The CDR3 covers 19 residues. Trimming cost V 8 bases and J 2 bases; bases outside gene matches: 22. One entry per CDR3 protein, called by TCRdb with MiXCR from the reads. This sample has roughly 200,000 distinct CDR3 sequences, with 15% to 20% found just once. Regarding the study as a whole: CMV-specific TCR beta clonotypes restricted by HLA-C dominated the ex vivo response.

Regarding this clonotype: What it binds is unknown.

The sequencing sample was made of CD8+ T cells from PBMCs. The TCR was taken from a human donor in good health (CMV status not recorded). Some clones in this sample may be carry-over from other donors' samples. The chain uses TRBV2 and TRBJ2-3; 7 bases are a match to TRBD2. The chain's CDR3 is CASPIRLAPIPCSTDTQYF. The DNA for the CDR3 is TGTGCCAGCCCAATCCGACTAGCCCCAATACCTTGCTCCACAGATACGCAGTATTTT.